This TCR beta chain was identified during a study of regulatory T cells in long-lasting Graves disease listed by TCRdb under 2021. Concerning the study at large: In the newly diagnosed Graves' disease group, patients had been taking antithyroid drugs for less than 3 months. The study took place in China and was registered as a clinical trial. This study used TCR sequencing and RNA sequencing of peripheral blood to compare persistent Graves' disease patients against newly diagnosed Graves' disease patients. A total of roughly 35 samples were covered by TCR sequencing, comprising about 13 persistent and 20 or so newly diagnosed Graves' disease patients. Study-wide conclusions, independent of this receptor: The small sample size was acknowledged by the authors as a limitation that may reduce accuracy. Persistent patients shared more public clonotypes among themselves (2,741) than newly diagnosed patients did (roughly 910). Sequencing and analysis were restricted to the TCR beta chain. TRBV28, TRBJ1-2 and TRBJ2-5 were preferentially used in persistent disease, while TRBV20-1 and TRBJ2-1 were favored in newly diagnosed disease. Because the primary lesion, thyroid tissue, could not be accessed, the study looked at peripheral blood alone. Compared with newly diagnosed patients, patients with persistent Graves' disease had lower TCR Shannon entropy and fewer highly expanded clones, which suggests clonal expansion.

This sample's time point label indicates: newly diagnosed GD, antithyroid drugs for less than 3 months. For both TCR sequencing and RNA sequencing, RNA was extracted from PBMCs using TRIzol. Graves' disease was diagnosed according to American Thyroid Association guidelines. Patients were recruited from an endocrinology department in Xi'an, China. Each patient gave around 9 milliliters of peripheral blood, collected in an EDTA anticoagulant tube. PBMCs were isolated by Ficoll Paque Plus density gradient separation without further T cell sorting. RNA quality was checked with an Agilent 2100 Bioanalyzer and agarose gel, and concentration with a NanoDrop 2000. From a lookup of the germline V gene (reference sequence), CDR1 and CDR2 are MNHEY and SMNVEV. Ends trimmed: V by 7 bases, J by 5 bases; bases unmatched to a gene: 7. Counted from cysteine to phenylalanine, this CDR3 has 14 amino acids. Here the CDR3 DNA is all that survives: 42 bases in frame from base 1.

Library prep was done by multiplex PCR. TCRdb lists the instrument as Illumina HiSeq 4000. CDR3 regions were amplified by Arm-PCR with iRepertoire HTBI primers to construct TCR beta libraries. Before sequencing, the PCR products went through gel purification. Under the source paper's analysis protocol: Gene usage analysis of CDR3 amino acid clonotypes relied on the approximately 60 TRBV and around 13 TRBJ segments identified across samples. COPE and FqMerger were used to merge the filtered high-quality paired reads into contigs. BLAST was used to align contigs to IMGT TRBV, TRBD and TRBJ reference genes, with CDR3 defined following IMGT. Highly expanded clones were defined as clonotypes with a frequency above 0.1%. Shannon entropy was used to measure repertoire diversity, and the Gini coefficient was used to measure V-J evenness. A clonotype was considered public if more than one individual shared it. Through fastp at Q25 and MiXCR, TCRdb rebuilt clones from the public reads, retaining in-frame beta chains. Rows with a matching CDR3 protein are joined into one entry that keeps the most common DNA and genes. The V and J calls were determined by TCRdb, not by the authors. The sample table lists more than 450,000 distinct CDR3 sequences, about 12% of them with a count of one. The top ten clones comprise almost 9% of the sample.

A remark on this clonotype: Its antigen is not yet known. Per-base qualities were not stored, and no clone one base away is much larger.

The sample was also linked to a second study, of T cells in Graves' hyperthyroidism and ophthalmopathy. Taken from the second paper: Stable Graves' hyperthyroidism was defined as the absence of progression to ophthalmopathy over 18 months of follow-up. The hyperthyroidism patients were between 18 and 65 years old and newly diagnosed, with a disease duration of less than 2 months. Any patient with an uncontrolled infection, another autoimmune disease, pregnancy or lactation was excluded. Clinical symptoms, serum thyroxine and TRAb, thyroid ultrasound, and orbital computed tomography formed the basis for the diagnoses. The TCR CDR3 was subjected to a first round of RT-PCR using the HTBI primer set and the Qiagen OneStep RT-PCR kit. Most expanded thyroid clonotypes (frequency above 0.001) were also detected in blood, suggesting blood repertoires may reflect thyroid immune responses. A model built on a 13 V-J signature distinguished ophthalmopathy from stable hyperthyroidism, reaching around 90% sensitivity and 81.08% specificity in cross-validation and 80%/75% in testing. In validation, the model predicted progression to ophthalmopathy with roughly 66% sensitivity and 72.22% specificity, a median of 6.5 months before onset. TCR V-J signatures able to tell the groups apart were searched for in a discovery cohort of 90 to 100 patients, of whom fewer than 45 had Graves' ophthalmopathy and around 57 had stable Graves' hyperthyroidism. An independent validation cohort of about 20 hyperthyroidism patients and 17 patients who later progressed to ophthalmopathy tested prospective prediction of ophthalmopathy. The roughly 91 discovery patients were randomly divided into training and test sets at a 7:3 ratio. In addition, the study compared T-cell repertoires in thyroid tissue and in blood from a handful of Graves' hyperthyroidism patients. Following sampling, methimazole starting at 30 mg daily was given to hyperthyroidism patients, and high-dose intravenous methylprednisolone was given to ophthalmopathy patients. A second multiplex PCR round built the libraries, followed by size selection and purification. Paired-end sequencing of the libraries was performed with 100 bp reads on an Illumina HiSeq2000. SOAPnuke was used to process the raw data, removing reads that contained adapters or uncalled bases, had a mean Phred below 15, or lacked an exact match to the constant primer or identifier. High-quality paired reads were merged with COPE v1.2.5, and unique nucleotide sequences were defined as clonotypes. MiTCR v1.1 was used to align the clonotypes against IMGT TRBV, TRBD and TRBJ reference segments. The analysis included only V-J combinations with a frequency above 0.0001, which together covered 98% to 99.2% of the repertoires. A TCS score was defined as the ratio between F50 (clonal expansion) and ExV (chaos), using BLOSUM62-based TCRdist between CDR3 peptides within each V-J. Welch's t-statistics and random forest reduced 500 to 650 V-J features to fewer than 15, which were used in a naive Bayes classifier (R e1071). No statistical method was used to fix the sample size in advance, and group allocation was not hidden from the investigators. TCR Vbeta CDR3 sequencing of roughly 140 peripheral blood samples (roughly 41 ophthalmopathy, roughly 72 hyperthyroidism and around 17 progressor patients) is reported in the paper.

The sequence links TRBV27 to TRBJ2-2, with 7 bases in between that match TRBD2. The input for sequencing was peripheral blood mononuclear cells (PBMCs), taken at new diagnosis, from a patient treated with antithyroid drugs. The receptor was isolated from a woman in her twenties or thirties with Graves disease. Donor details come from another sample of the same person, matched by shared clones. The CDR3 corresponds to CASMLAEGTGELFF. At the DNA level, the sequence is TGTGCCAGCATGCTAGCGGAAGGTACCGGGGAGCTGTTTTTT.